This T cell receptor (beta chain) was documented in a study of T cells in Graves' hyperthyroidism and ophthalmopathy. Study-level results: Ophthalmopathy was distinguished from stable hyperthyroidism by 13 V-J signatures.

Amplification targeted TCR beta CDR3 regions from RNA transcripts. A set of HTBI primers served as the primers for a first-round RT-PCR of the TCR CDR3. TCRdb independently ran MiXCR on the multiplex PCR reads; one entry per CDR3 protein. The table includes approximately 600,000 distinct CDR3 sequences, about 15% detected once. As regards this clonotype: Its specificity is not known.

CDR3 length: 15 residues. CDR1 and CDR2 (germline): MNHEY, SVGAGI. The V and J ends lost 2 bases and 5 bases, in that order; junction bases with no gene match: 6. The receptor's source is a middle-aged woman with Graves' ophthalmopathy. The chain recombines TRBV6-5 with TRBJ2-5, with TRBD2 matching over 9 bases. The sequenced sample was blood. CDR3: CASSYGGLAAETQYF. CDR3 in DNA: TGTGCCAGCAGTTACGGGGGACTAGCTGCCGAGACCCAGTACTTC.